A single sample is the source of the 26 T cell receptor beta chains below, sequenced in a study of low-dose radiotherapy and immunotherapy resistance in tumors. Alpha- and beta-chain coverage of first-strand cDNA came from TRAV- and TRBV-specific primers. TCR amplification involved 15 to 25 PCR cycles with a constant-region primer and V-primer adapter. TCRdb used MiXCR to reprocess the reads, holding one entry per CDR3 protein. The sample has approximately 91,000 distinct CDR3 sequences; 20% to 25% are singletons. As to time point: after trial treatment. The treatment was: LDRT plus nivolumab, ipilimumab, low-dose cyclophosphamide and aspirin (RACIN trial). The starting material was PBMCs, obtained after low-dose radiotherapy plus immunotherapy. The receptors derive from a female donor with ovarian cancer.

About this clonotype itself: A far larger clone differs by one base, so this is likely a read error. The rearrangement links TRBV28 to TRBJ2-1, with D perhaps TRBD2 (5 bases). Germline V gene lookup returns CDR1 MDHEN and CDR2 SYDVKM. Trimming cost V 6 bases and J 10 bases, with 22 bases left between them. This CDR3 has 15 amino acids. Written as DNA, the CDR3 is TGTGCCAGCAGCACCAACTCGGACTTCCTCTACGAGCAGTTCTTC. It yields the protein CASSTNSDFLYEQFF.

This clonotype was picked up many times. CDR3 sequence (DNA): TGTGCCAGCAGAAACACGAACCAACAGGGAAACACCATATATTTT. It codes for CASRNTNQQGNTIYF. The chain carries TRBV6-6 and TRBJ1-3, with D unresolved. CDR1 and CDR2 (germline): MNHNY, SVGAGI (reference sequence). The V gene lost 6 bases and the J gene lost 4 bases, with 16 bases spanning the gap. The CDR3 is 15 residues long.

This clonotype was counted many times. The gene calls are TRBV2 and TRBJ1-6; 7 positions match TRBD1. The germline V gene encodes CDR1 SNHLY and CDR2 FYNNEI. The CDR3 length is 19 residues. J lost 5 bases, V lost 4 bases, and 17 bases had no gene match. In DNA form, the CDR3 reads TGTGCCAGCAGTGGCCTAGGTCCGACAGGGTTCTTGGATAATTCACCCCTCCACTTT. This sequence encodes CASSGLGPTGFLDNSPLHF. Together with reference TRBV2 and TRBJ1-6, the CDR3 gives the full variable domain: EPEVTQTPSHQVTQMGQEVILRCVPISNHLYFYWYRQILGQKVEFLVSFYNNEISEKSEIFDDQFSVERPDGSNFTLKIRSTKLEDSAMYFCASSGLGPTGFLDNSPLHFGNGTRLTVT.

This clonotype was counted ten times or more. V usage is TRBV7-2 and J usage is TRBJ1-6; D possibly corresponds to TRBD1 (5 bases). The CDR3 runs to 12 residues. CDR1 and CDR2 from the germline V gene are SGHTA and FQGNSA. V was shortened by 3 bases and J by 9 bases, with 6 bases between the two germline ends. CDR3: CASSFRVSPLHF. DNA of the CDR3: TGTGCCAGCAGCTTCAGGGTTTCACCCCTCCACTTT.

This clonotype came up many times. This chain connects TRBV4-2 to TRBJ2-2; D gene ambiguous. Germline V gene lookup returns CDR1 LGHNA and CDR2 YNFKEQ. The CDR3 totals 13 residues. V lost 5 bases, J lost 6 bases, and 10 bases lay in between. The CDR3 sequence: CASSGVRAGELFF. CDR3 nucleotide sequence: TGTGCCAGCAGCGGGGTTAGGGCCGGGGAGCTGTTTTTT.

This clonotype was observed many times. The rearrangement uses TRBV6-2 or TRBV6-3 and TRBJ2-1, with 7 bases lining up with TRBD2. Germline-derived CDR1 and CDR2 are MNHEY and SVGEGT. The CDR3 covers 14 residues. The V and J ends lost 2 bases and 10 bases, in that order; junction bases with no gene match: 8. CDR3 sequence: CASSYEAGVQEQFF. The CDR3 DNA reads TGTGCCAGCAGTTACGAGGCGGGAGTCCAAGAGCAGTTCTTC.

This clonotype was counted ten times or more. The genes are TRBV21-1 and TRBJ2-7; the D call of TRBD2 is as the table states it, not checked on the DNA. TRBV21-1 is an annotated pseudogene. This CDR3 region has 10 residues. The CDR3 sequence: CASTSPPALF. The CDR3 DNA reads as TGTGCCAGCACATCCCCCCCCGCCCTCTTC.

This chain joins TRBV3-1 and TRBJ1-2; tentatively, D is TRBD1 (5 bases). CDR1 LGHDT and CDR2 YNNKEL come from the germline V gene (reference sequence). V was shortened by 6 bases and J by 0 bases, with 8 bases between the two germline ends. This CDR3 is 13 amino acids long. CDR3 loop: CASRSGPNYGYTF. CDR3 DNA sequence: TGTGCCAGCAGGTCAGGGCCTAACTATGGCTACACCTTC.

This clonotype was observed at least ten times. The chain employs TRBV30 and TRBJ1-2, with D uncertain. The CDR3 contains 13 residues. Deletions cut 3 bases from V and 5 bases from J, with 13 bases between. Germline V gives CDR1 GTSNPN, CDR2 SVGIG (reference sequence). As DNA, the CDR3 is TGTGCCTGGAGCCTAAGTATGTGGTATGGCTACACCTTC. Protein product: CAWSLSMWYGYTF.

This clonotype showed up many times. The chain combines TRBV30 with TRBJ2-3; D may match TRBD1 or TRBD2 (6 bases each). CDR3 size: 16 residues. Trimming shortened V by 5 bases and J by 0 bases, and 18 bases separated the two germline ends. Germline loops: CDR1 GTSNPN, CDR2 SVGIG (reference sequence). CDR3 amino acids: CAWGDGGPLSTDTQYF. Here the CDR3 DNA reads TGTGCCTGGGGCGACGGGGGCCCGCTAAGCACAGATACGCAGTATTTT.

This clonotype was detected ten times or more. The chain couples TRBV28 to TRBJ2-4; D may be TRBD1 (5 bases). This CDR3 has 16 residues. Germline lookup yields CDR1 MDHEN and CDR2 SYDVKM. Trimming took off 6 bases at V and 0 bases at J, with 15 bases between the two ends. DNA of the CDR3: TGTGCCAGCAGCTTTCAAGGGGCCCTAGCCAAAAACATTCAGTACTTC. It translates to CASSFQGALAKNIQYF.

This clonotype has ten or more counts. The V gene is TRBV6-2 or TRBV6-3, the J gene TRBJ2-5; D is unclear. The CDR3 is 14 residues long. The germline V gene has CDR1 MNHEY and CDR2 SVGEGT. Trimming shortened V by 2 bases and J by 2 bases, and 9 bases separated the two germline ends. The CDR3 nucleotides read TGTGCCAGCAGTTACGCCGGCAGGCAAGAGACCCAGTACTTC. Its translation: CASSYAGRQETQYF.

Of note for this clonotype: This likely traces to a read error, being one base from a far larger clone. This sequence joins TRBV18 and TRBJ2-7, with 7 positions matching TRBD2. This CDR3 region has 13 residues. CDR1 KGHSH and CDR2 LQKENI come from the germline V gene. The V gene end was trimmed by 1 base and the J gene end by 7 bases; junction bases not matched to a gene: 4. In DNA form, the CDR3 reads TGTGCCAGCTCACCACGGGAGGGTGGTGAGCAGTACTTC. It encodes CASSPREGGEQYF.

In this sample, this clonotype turned up many times. This chain connects TRBV19 to TRBJ2-1, with a possible D match to TRBD2 (6 bases). Looked up from germline, CDR1 is LNHDA and CDR2 is SQIVND (reference sequence). Trimming took 5 bases from V and 9 from J, leaving 14 bases between them. The CDR3 length is 13 residues. In DNA form, the CDR3 reads TGTGCCAGTAGTGAGACTAGGGAGCGTGAGCAGTTCTTC. It translates to CASSETREREQFF.

This clonotype was counted ten times or more. The rearrangement uses TRBV6-5 and TRBJ1-2, with D maybe TRBD1 (5 bases). The V gene lost 0 bases and the J gene lost 4 bases, with 12 bases spanning the gap. This CDR3 region has 15 residues. Germline V lookup: CDR1 MNHEY, CDR2 SVGAGI. CDR3 in DNA: TGTGCCAGCAGTTACTCGAGCCAGGACACCTATGGCTACACCTTC. Protein product: CASSYSSQDTYGYTF.

Concerning this clonotype: A much larger clone lies one base from this, so it may be a read error. This chain joins TRBV7-2 and TRBJ2-7; 8 positions match TRBD2. This CDR3 comprises 14 residues. Looked up from germline, CDR1 is SGHTA and CDR2 is FQGNSA. The chain's CDR3 is CASGLRAGVYEQYF. DNA of the CDR3: TGTGCCAGCGGCTTAAGAGCGGGAGTGTACGAGCAGTACTTC. Drawing the rest from reference TRBV7-2 and TRBJ2-7, the complete variable domain is GAGVSQSPSNKVTEKGKDVELRCDPISGHTALYWYRQSLGQGLEFLIYFQGNSAPDKSGLPSDRFSAERTGGSVSTLTIQRTQQEDSAVYLCASGLRAGVYEQYFGPGTRLTVT.

On this clonotype itself: A read error is likely here: a far larger clone is one base away. The chain couples TRBV5-8 to TRBJ2-5; the D gene is possibly TRBD2 (6 bases). The CDR3 covers 14 residues. The germline V gene encodes CDR1 SGHTS and CDR2 YDEGEE. V was clipped by 4 bases and J by 12 bases, with 22 bases between them. CDR3 nucleotide sequence: TGTGCCAGCAGCGCGACTACCGGGAGTCTCATAAAGTACTTC. This sequence encodes CASSATTGSLIKYF. Using reference TRBV5-8 and TRBJ2-5 for the parts outside the CDR3, the full variable domain is EAGVTQSPTHLIKTRGQQATLRCSPISGHTSVYWYQQALGLGLQFLLWYDEGEERNRGNFPPRFSGRQFPNYSSELNVNALELEDSALYLCASSATTGSLIKYFGPGTRLLVL.

This clonotype was observed at least ten times. The V and J genes are TRBV30 and TRBJ1-5; D is possibly TRBD1 (5 bases). Deletions cut 1 base from V and 3 bases from J, with 10 bases between. Germline loops: CDR1 GTSNPN, CDR2 SVGIG (reference sequence). CDR3 size: 14 residues. DNA for the CDR3: TGTGCCTGGAGTGGCATGGGGGACAATCAGCCCCAGCATTTT. This encodes CAWSGMGDNQPQHF.

V is TRBV24-1 and J is TRBJ1-5, with 8 bases fitting TRBD1. The CDR3 is made up of 15 amino acids. Germline lookup yields CDR1 KGHDR and CDR2 SFDVKD. V shed 4 bases, J shed 6 bases, and the junction held 7 bases outside the gene matches. The CDR3 spells CATSDPRQGSQPQHF. In nucleotides, the CDR3 is TGTGCCACCAGTGACCCCAGACAGGGGAGTCAGCCCCAGCATTTT.

The sample holds many counts of this clonotype. V and J are TRBV7-2 and TRBJ2-5; D is perhaps TRBD2 (6 bases). Trimming cost V 1 base and J 4 bases, with 13 bases left between them. This CDR3 has 15 amino acids. Looked up from germline, CDR1 is SGHTA and CDR2 is FQGNSA. CDR3 amino acids: CASSLDGQEGETQYF. In DNA form, the CDR3 reads TGTGCCAGCAGCTTAGATGGGCAGGAGGGAGAGACCCAGTACTTC.

Ten or more counts support this clonotype. The rearrangement joins TRBV6-2 or TRBV6-3 to TRBJ2-7; TRBD1 matches at 8 bases. The CDR3 runs to 15 residues. J was trimmed by 2 bases and V by 4 bases; bases with no gene match: 7. The germline CDR1 and CDR2 sequences are MNHEY and SVGEGT. The CDR3 region is CASSSLGTGAYEQYF. The CDR3 region has the DNA TGTGCCAGCAGTTCCCTCGGGACAGGAGCCTACGAGCAGTACTTC.

This clonotype occurred many times. CDR3 nucleotides: TGCGCCAGCAGCCAACAGGGATACGAGCAGTACTTC. This translates into CASSQQGYEQYF. V usage is TRBV4-1 and J usage is TRBJ2-7; tentatively, D is TRBD1 (5 bases). Trimming cost V 2 bases and J 4 bases, with 6 bases left between them. Germline V lookup: CDR1 MGHRA, CDR2 YSYEKL. This CDR3 has 12 amino acids.

This clonotype was detected only a few times. The rearrangement joins TRBV19 to TRBJ2-7; 9 positions agree with TRBD1. Germline loops: CDR1 LNHDA, CDR2 SQIVND (reference sequence). Trimming took 3 bases from V and 2 from J; bases not matched to a gene: 5. The CDR3 contains 15 residues. The CDR3 nucleotides are TGTGCCAGTAGTATGGGACAGGGCTCTCCCTACGAGCAGTACTTC. The encoded protein is CASSMGQGSPYEQYF. The complete variable domain, with remaining parts taken from reference TRBV19 and TRBJ2-7, reads DGGITQSPKYLFRKEGQNVTLSCEQNLNHDAMYWYRQDPGQGLRLIYYSQIVNDFQKGDIAEGYSVSREKKESFPLTVTSAQKNPTAFYLCASSMGQGSPYEQYFGPGTRLTVT.

At least ten counts were recorded for this clonotype. This chain links TRBV4-1 with TRBJ2-5, with TRBD2 matching over 9 bases. This CDR3 comprises 14 residues. V lost 4 bases to trimming and J lost 5 bases; unmatched junction nucleotides: 5. Germline values: CDR1 MGHRA, CDR2 YSYEKL. CDR3 DNA sequence: TGCGCCAGCAGCCCCGGGACTAGCAGGGAGACCCAGTACTTC. Translated: CASSPGTSRETQYF.

Many counts were recorded for this clonotype. J is TRBJ2-5 and V is TRBV19; 8 bases are shared with TRBD2. In germline, CDR1 is LNHDA, CDR2 SQIVND (reference sequence). The CDR3 has 14 amino acids. With 7 bases clipped from V and 5 bases from J, the junction kept 9 bases outside the gene matches. CDR3 sequence reads: CASTGGPKWETQYF. DNA of the CDR3: TGTGCCAGTACGGGGGGGCCGAAATGGGAGACCCAGTACTTC.

Points on this clonotype: A read error likely explains this, since a far larger clone differs by one base. The chain employs TRBV7-9 and TRBJ2-2, with 9 bases lining up with TRBD2. Germline V gene lookup returns CDR1 SEHNR and CDR2 FQNEAQ (reference sequence). The CDR3 covers 16 residues. CDR3 sequence reads: CASSSPGLADTGELIF. DNA of the CDR3: TGTGCCAGCAGCTCACCGGGACTAGCTGACACCGGGGAGCTGATTTTT.